These T cell receptor beta chains were read from a single sample in a study of blood T cell repertoires in COVID-19. Sequencing used immunoSEQ multiplex PCR; TCRdb keeps in-frame clones, though not all of them. This sample has roughly 16,000 clones, with 70% to 90% found just once. The sample consisted of peripheral blood. Source of these receptors: a human donor with active COVID-19. The donor label of this sample is uncertain. Each CDR3 is given with its conserved first and last residue. Each record gives: V gene, D gene, J gene, clone size, CDR3 DNA, CDR3 protein. D genes are given only for firm matches. Some rows mark clone size as missing; the rest say once, few, many or name a class of expanded clone.

>TRBV5-4|.|TRBJ1-2|once
TGTGCCAGCAGCTTGAAAGGGGACTATGGCTACACCTTC
CASSLKGDYGYTF
>TRBV13|TRBD2|TRBJ2-3|.
TGTGCCAGCAGCTTAGGACTAGCGGGGGGTGTAGATACGCAGTATTTT
CASSLGLAGGVDTQYF
>TRBV6-2/TRBV6-3|.|TRBJ2-2|.
TGTGCCAGCAGCTCCTACAGGGCCCTAACGAACACCGGGGAGCTGTTTTTT
CASSSYRALTNTGELFF
>TRBV29-1|.|TRBJ1-2|.
TGCAGCGTTGAAAAGGCGACAGGAGCCTCCTATGGCTACACCTTC
CSVEKATGASYGYTF
>TRBV7-9|TRBD1|TRBJ1-2|.
TGTGCCAGCAGCCTACGGACAGGGGATTCTTCTAACTATGGCTACACCTTC
CASSLRTGDSSNYGYTF
>TRBV5-5|TRBD2|TRBJ2-3|once
TGTGCCAGCAGCTTAACAGGACTAGTAGCAGATACGCAGTATTTT
CASSLTGLVADTQYF
>TRBV7-2|TRBD2|TRBJ2-7|few
TGTGCCAGCAGCCTGAGCGGGGGGGTCAAATCCTACGAGCAGTACTTC
CASSLSGGVKSYEQYF
>TRBV19|.|TRBJ1-1|.
TGTGCCAGTAGTATAGGGGGGTTTGGGGGGATGAACACTGAAGCTTTCTTT
CASSIGGFGGMNTEAFF
>TRBV5-1|TRBD1|TRBJ2-5|.
TGCGCCAGCAGCTCGGGAACGCGGACAGGGTCGGCAAGAGAGACCCAGTACTTC
CASSSGTRTGSARETQYF
>TRBV4-3|TRBD1|TRBJ1-1|.
TGCGCCAGCAGCCAAGATCAGGGGGTGAACACTGAAGCTTTCTTT
CASSQDQGVNTEAFF
>TRBV7-9|TRBD1|TRBJ1-4|.
TGTGCCAGCAGCTTAGGGGGACAGGGCCGTGAAAAACTGTTTTTT
CASSLGGQGREKLFF
>TRBV5-1|.|TRBJ1-2|few
TGCGCCAGCAGCACCGGAAACAGGGAAGGCTATGGCTACACCTTC
CASSTGNREGYGYTF
>TRBV6-5|TRBD1|TRBJ1-5|.
TGTGCCAGCAGGCCCTTGACAGGGGACCATCAGCCCCAGCATTTT
CASRPLTGDHQPQHF
>TRBV7-9|.|TRBJ2-6|.
TGTGCCGCGAGTGGGGCCAACGTCCTGACTTTC
CAASGANVLTF
>TRBV6-5|.|TRBJ1-2|.
TGTGCCAGCAGGATTGAACAGGGCTACTATGGCTACACCTTC
CASRIEQGYYGYTF
>TRBV5-4|TRBD1|TRBJ1-4|.
TGTGCCAGCAGTCAGGGACAGGGTAATGAAAAACTGTTTTTT
CASSQGQGNEKLFF
>TRBV6-5|.|TRBJ2-7|.
TGTGCCAGCAATCTAGACGGAGGGGAGCAGTACTTC
CASNLDGGEQYF
>TRBV19|TRBD1|TRBJ1-6|.
TGTGCCAGTAAGAGGACGGGACAGGGAAATTCACCCCTCCACTTT
CASKRTGQGNSPLHF
>TRBV18|TRBD1|TRBJ1-3|once
TGTGCCAGCTCACCTACGGACAGGGGAAGAGTCGGTGGAAACACCATATATTTT
CASSPTDRGRVGGNTIYF